This T cell receptor beta chain emerged from a study of blood T cells in healthy people across ages. Overall study: Per two T cells, about one barcoded beta molecule was captured through template switching.

CDR1 is MNHEY and CDR2 is SMNVEV in the germline V gene (reference sequence). V lost 6 bases to trimming and J lost 0 bases, with 15 bases between them. There are 15 residues in the CDR3. Ranging in age from about 6 to 95, the donors were healthy Caucasian individuals from Russia. Per individual sample, total RNA of at least 6 micrograms was extracted. The use of a sample-barcoded 5' primer and a J-beta primer mix characterized a second PCR of about 7 to 12 cycles. Per sample, CDR3-containing paired-end reads numbered at least 2.5 million. TCRdb reprocessed the 5' RACE reads with MiXCR, giving one entry per CDR3 protein. The sample consists of approximately 800,000 distinct CDR3 sequences, roughly 46% of them appearing once.

This rearrangement joins TRBV27 to TRBJ2-7; D is possibly TRBD1 (6 bases). Sequenced sample: blood. The TCR comes from an elderly man in good health. The CDR3 here is CASRLRTESSYEQYF. CDR3 sequence (DNA): TGTGCCAGCAGACTTAGGACAGAGAGCTCCTACGAGCAGTACTTC.